The rows below give T cell receptor beta chains drawn from one sample of a study of regulatory T cells in long-lasting Graves disease. TCRdb fed the multiplex PCR reads into MiXCR, producing one record per CDR3 protein. The sample lists approximately 470,000 distinct CDR3 sequences, 15% to 20% seen once, with 10% to 15% in the top ten. The sample also formed part of further work on T cells in Graves' hyperthyroidism and ophthalmopathy.

The material sequenced was peripheral blood mononuclear cells (PBMCs), taken at new diagnosis, from a patient treated with antithyroid drugs. The receptor source for this set is a man between 40 and 49 years old with Graves disease. The CDR3 runs from the conserved cysteine through the conserved F or W. The D gene is left open where the match is weak. Only part of the rows carry a size: once, few, many, or a class if the clone is expanded.

D: NA
J: TRBJ2-4
V: TRBV11-2
size: NA
CDR3: CASSLDMDSLLLAKNIQYF
DNA: TGTGCCAGCAGCTTAGATATGGACAGCCTATTACTAGCCAAAAACATTCAGTACTTC

D: NA
J: TRBJ2-2
V: TRBV28
size: many
CDR3: CASIGGTGELFF
DNA: TGTGCCAGCATTGGAGGGACCGGGGAGCTGTTTTTT

D: NA
J: TRBJ2-1
V: TRBV9
size: NA
CDR3: CASSPIGRAGRQGYEQFF
DNA: TGTGCCAGCAGCCCCATCGGGAGGGCGGGTAGACAGGGTTATGAGCAGTTCTTC

D: NA
J: TRBJ2-7
V: TRBV30
size: many
CDR3: CAWTSGSYEQYF
DNA: TGTGCCTGGACTAGTGGTTCCTACGAGCAGTACTTC

D: NA
J: TRBJ2-3
V: TRBV18
size: many
CDR3: CASSPLQVISTDTQYF
DNA: TGTGCCAGCTCACCGCTCCAGGTTATCTCCACAGATACGCAGTATTTT

D: TRBD2
J: TRBJ2-7
V: TRBV20-1
size: NA
CDR3: CSASPSGRYEQYF
DNA: TGCAGTGCTAGCCCTAGCGGGAGGTACGAGCAGTACTTC

D: NA
J: TRBJ2-5
V: TRBV5-6
size: few
CDR3: CASSGRVSLLQETQYF
DNA: TGTGCCAGCAGCGGGCGAGTATCTCTGCTTCAAGAGACCCAGTACTTC

D: NA
J: TRBJ2-7
V: TRBV5-8
size: many
CDR3: CASSGAGKNEQYF
DNA: TGTGCCAGCAGCGGGGCAGGGAAGAACGAGCAGTACTTC

D: TRBD2
J: TRBJ2-7
V: TRBV28
size: many
CDR3: CASTTSGSYEQYF
DNA: TGTGCCAGTACCACTAGCGGGAGTTACGAGCAGTACTTC

D: NA
J: TRBJ2-1
V: TRBV9
size: NA
CDR3: CASSVAPSVEQFF
DNA: TGTGCCAGCAGCGTAGCTCCTAGCGTTGAGCAGTTCTTC

D: NA
J: TRBJ2-7
V: TRBV2
size: few
CDR3: CASSETGFYEQYF
DNA: TGTGCCAGCAGTGAAACAGGGTTTTACGAGCAGTACTTC

D: NA
J: TRBJ2-7
V: TRBV5-1
size: many
CDR3: CASSATPGAYEQYF
DNA: TGCGCCAGCAGCGCGACCCCCGGGGCCTACGAGCAGTACTTC

D: TRBD1
J: TRBJ2-7
V: TRBV20-1
size: many
CDR3: CSAPNPGQGGDEQYF
DNA: TGCAGTGCGCCAAACCCGGGACAGGGAGGCGACGAGCAGTACTTC

D: TRBD2
J: TRBJ2-3
V: TRBV20-1
size: many
CDR3: CSAVTSGSTDTQYF
DNA: TGCAGTGCCGTGACTAGCGGTAGCACAGATACGCAGTATTTT

D: TRBD1
J: TRBJ2-1
V: TRBV27
size: few
CDR3: CASSWTGGYNEQFF
DNA: TGTGCCAGCAGCTGGACAGGAGGTTACAATGAGCAGTTCTTC

D: NA
J: TRBJ1-3
V: TRBV7-7
size: few
CDR3: CASSPSGIGNTIYF
DNA: TGTGCTAGCAGCCCCTCGGGGATTGGAAACACCATATATTTT

D: TRBD1
J: TRBJ2-2
V: TRBV12-3/TRBV12-4
size: few
CDR3: CASSYRGGTGELFF
DNA: TGTGCCAGCAGTTACAGGGGCGGGACCGGGGAGCTGTTTTTT

D: NA
J: TRBJ2-2
V: TRBV27
size: many
CDR3: CASSLNTGLIGTGELFF
DNA: TGTGCCAGCAGTTTAAATACAGGGCTCATTGGCACCGGGGAGCTGTTTTTT

D: NA
J: TRBJ2-1
V: TRBV3-1
size: many
CDR3: CASSQEEAGPSNEQFF
DNA: TGTGCCAGCAGCCAAGAAGAAGCAGGACCCTCCAATGAGCAGTTCTTC

D: NA
J: TRBJ2-5
V: TRBV12-5
size: many
CDR3: CASGLVAGSYQETQYF
DNA: TGTGCTAGTGGTTTGGTGGCAGGGAGCTACCAAGAGACCCAGTACTTC

D: TRBD2
J: TRBJ2-3
V: TRBV11-3
size: few
CDR3: CASSQERGRDTQYF
DNA: TGTGCCAGCAGCCAAGAACGCGGGAGGGATACGCAGTATTTT

D: TRBD1
J: TRBJ1-2
V: TRBV15
size: many
CDR3: CATSRAGTGGNYGYTF
DNA: TGTGCCACCAGCAGAGCTGGGACAGGGGGCAACTATGGCTACACCTTC

D: TRBD1
J: TRBJ1-6
V: TRBV12-3/TRBV12-4
size: few
CDR3: CASSSGQLEKDSPLHF
DNA: TGTGCCAGCAGCTCGGGACAGCTTGAAAAAGATTCACCCCTCCACTTT

D: TRBD1
J: TRBJ2-5
V: TRBV6-2/TRBV6-3
size: many
CDR3: CASSYRAGGGETQYF
DNA: TGTGCCAGCAGTTACAGGGCAGGGGGTGGAGAGACCCAGTACTTC

D: NA
J: TRBJ2-6
V: TRBV29-1
size: NA
CDR3: CSVSLVGGANVLTF
DNA: TGCAGCGTTTCACTGGTTGGCGGGGCCAACGTCCTGACTTTC

D: TRBD1
J: TRBJ1-6
V: TRBV28
size: many
CDR3: CASRRTGYNSPLHF
DNA: TGTGCCAGCAGACGGACAGGGTATAATTCACCCCTCCACTTT

D: NA
J: TRBJ1-3
V: TRBV6-2/TRBV6-3
size: NA
CDR3: CASSYSMGAAGNTIYF
DNA: TGTGCCAGCAGTTACTCGATGGGGGCTGCTGGAAACACCATATATTTT

D: NA
J: TRBJ2-3
V: TRBV7-8
size: many
CDR3: CASSLAARTDTQYF
DNA: TGCGCCAGCAGTTTAGCGGCTAGGACGGATACGCAGTATTTT

D: NA
J: TRBJ2-2
V: TRBV24-1
size: NA
CDR3: CATSDTTPGELFF
DNA: TGTGCCACCAGTGATACCACCCCCGGGGAGCTGTTTTTT

D: TRBD1
J: TRBJ1-2
V: TRBV2
size: many
CDR3: CASSPGTGVGYTF
DNA: TGTGCCAGCAGCCCCGGGACAGGAGTTGGCTACACCTTC

D: TRBD1
J: TRBJ2-7
V: TRBV12-3/TRBV12-4
size: many
CDR3: CASSPRGHDEQYF
DNA: TGTGCCAGCAGTCCCAGGGGGCACGACGAGCAGTACTTC

D: NA
J: TRBJ2-5
V: TRBV4-1
size: few
CDR3: CASSQAGTQETQYF
DNA: TGCGCCAGCAGCCAAGCTGGAACCCAAGAGACCCAGTACTTC

D: TRBD2
J: TRBJ2-1
V: TRBV29-1
size: NA
CDR3: CSADLLAGINEQFF
DNA: TGCAGCGCCGACCTACTAGCGGGAATAAATGAGCAGTTCTTC

D: NA
J: TRBJ2-1
V: TRBV7-9
size: many
CDR3: CASSLAATEQFF
DNA: TGTGCCAGCAGCTTAGCGGCAACTGAGCAGTTCTTC

D: NA
J: TRBJ1-3
V: TRBV11-1
size: NA
CDR3: CASTFSKGSGNTIYF
DNA: TGTGCCAGCACCTTTTCAAAGGGAAGCGGAAACACCATATATTTT

D: TRBD1
J: TRBJ2-7
V: TRBV10-3
size: once
CDR3: CAISVFDRANEQYF
DNA: TGTGCCATCAGTGTTTTCGACAGGGCGAACGAGCAGTACTTC

D: NA
J: TRBJ1-5
V: TRBV29-1
size: NA
CDR3: CSVADGGNQPQHF
DNA: TGCAGCGTTGCTGACGGGGGGAATCAGCCCCAGCATTTT

D: TRBD1
J: TRBJ1-1
V: TRBV20-1
size: NA
CDR3: CSARRTGDTEAFF
DNA: TGCAGTGCTCGTCGGACAGGGGACACTGAAGCTTTCTTT

D: NA
J: TRBJ2-5
V: TRBV5-1
size: NA
CDR3: CASSLVRIQETQYF
DNA: TGCGCCAGCAGCTTGGTTCGGATCCAAGAGACCCAGTACTTC

D: TRBD2
J: TRBJ2-7
V: TRBV9
size: few
CDR3: CASSLGLAGTRENGFYYEQYF
DNA: TGTGCCAGCAGTCTTGGACTAGCAGGAACCCGGGAGAATGGTTTTTACTACGAGCAGTACTTC

D: NA
J: TRBJ2-5
V: TRBV10-2
size: NA
CDR3: CASKQAGETQYF
DNA: TGCGCCAGCAAACAAGCGGGAGAGACCCAGTACTTC

D: NA
J: TRBJ1-1
V: TRBV18
size: many
CDR3: CASSPEGLYTEAFF
DNA: TGTGCCAGCTCACCCGAGGGACTTTACACTGAAGCTTTCTTT